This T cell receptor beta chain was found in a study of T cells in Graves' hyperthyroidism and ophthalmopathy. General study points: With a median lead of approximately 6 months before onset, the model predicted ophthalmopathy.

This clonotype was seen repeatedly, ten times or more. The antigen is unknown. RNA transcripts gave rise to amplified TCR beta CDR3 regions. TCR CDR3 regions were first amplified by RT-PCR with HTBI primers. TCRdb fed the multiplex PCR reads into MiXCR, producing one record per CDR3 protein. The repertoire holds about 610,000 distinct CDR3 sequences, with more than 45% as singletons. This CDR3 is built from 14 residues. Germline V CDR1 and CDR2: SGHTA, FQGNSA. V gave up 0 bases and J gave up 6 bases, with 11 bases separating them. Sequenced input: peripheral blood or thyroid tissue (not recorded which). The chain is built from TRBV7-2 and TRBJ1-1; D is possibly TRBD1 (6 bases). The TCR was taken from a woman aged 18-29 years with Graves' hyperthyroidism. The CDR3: CASSLAGARAEAFF. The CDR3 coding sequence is TGTGCCAGCAGCTTAGCGGGGGCTCGGGCTGAAGCTTTCTTT. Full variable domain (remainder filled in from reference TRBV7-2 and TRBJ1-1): GAGVSQSPSNKVTEKGKDVELRCDPISGHTALYWYRQSLGQGLEFLIYFQGNSAPDKSGLPSDRFSAERTGGSVSTLTIQRTQQEDSAVYLCASSLAGARAEAFFGQGTRLTVV.